These T cell receptor beta chains were read from a single sample in a study of blood T cell repertoires in COVID-19. Some clones are missing from TCRdb's copy, which holds only in-frame ones; the method was immunoSEQ multiplex PCR. Of 150,000 to 160,000 clones in the sample, around 80% are singletons; the top ten hold roughly 0.52%. Sequenced material: peripheral blood. The receptors were gathered from a man between 60 and 75 years old with acute or convalescent COVID-19. The CDR3 runs from the conserved cysteine through the conserved F or W. Each record gives: D gene, J gene, V gene, clone size, CDR3 protein, CDR3 DNA. The D gene is left open where the match is weak. The listing skips clone size in some rows; elsewhere it reads once, few, many or a size class.

TRBD1 TRBJ1-2 TRBV5-6 - CASSSQGGYGYTF TGTGCCAGCAGCTCTCAGGGGGGCTATGGCTACACCTTC
TRBD1 TRBJ2-7 TRBV18 - CASSPTGGHEQYF TGTGCCAGCTCCCCGACAGGGGGCCACGAGCAGTACTTC
TRBD2 TRBJ2-3 TRBV7-2 once CASSLHRSGGDTQYF TGTGCCAGCAGCCTCCACCGTAGCGGGGGCGATACGCAGTATTTT
- TRBJ1-2 TRBV10-3 - CAISESISGGGYTF TGTGCCATCAGTGAGTCGATTTCGGGGGGAGGCTACACCTTC
TRBD2 TRBJ2-5 TRBV9 - CASSPFGGEETQYF TGTGCCAGCAGCCCTTTCGGGGGGGAAGAGACCCAGTACTTC
- TRBJ2-1 TRBV6-1 once CASSEIWGSVNEQFF TGTGCCAGCAGTGAAATTTGGGGCTCGGTAAATGAGCAGTTCTTC
TRBD2 TRBJ2-1 TRBV7-6 - CASSRAGSSYNEQFF TGTGCCAGCAGCCGAGCGGGGAGCTCCTACAATGAGCAGTTCTTC
- TRBJ2-7 TRBV7-6 - CASSRAAGQLSYEQYF TGTGCCAGCAGCCGGGCCGCGGGACAGCTCTCCTACGAGCAGTACTTC
- TRBJ2-1 TRBV3-1/TRBV3-2 - CASSRWGAGRAYNEQFF TGTGCCAGCAGCCGGTGGGGGGCGGGGAGGGCCTACAATGAGCAGTTCTTC
TRBD2 TRBJ2-2 TRBV2 - CASSQATSGKAGELFF TGTGCCAGCAGCCAAGCGACTAGCGGGAAAGCCGGGGAGCTGTTTTTT
TRBD2 TRBJ2-7 TRBV6-2/TRBV6-3 - CASSLTSGGRSWYF TGTGCCAGCAGCCTGACTAGCGGGGGCAGATCATGGTACTTC
- TRBJ1-1 TRBV5-1 - CASSPTGKNTEAFF TGCGCCAGCAGCCCCACAGGGAAGAACACTGAAGCTTTCTTT
- TRBJ2-2 TRBV19 few CASSPRYGELFF TGTGCCAGTAGTCCCAGGTACGGGGAGCTGTTTTTT
- TRBJ2-7 TRBV4-3 - CASSPVDYSVIF TGCGCCAGCAGCCCCGTAGACTACTCAGTCATCTTC
- TRBJ2-7 TRBV10-3 - CAISGNQGSQAYEQYF TGTGCCATCAGTGGTAATCAGGGATCTCAAGCCTACGAGCAGTACTTC
TRBD2 TRBJ2-2 TRBV6-2/TRBV6-3 - CASSFLRLAGGGTGELFF TGTGCCAGCAGTTTCCTAAGACTAGCGGGAGGGGGCACCGGGGAGCTGTTTTTT
- TRBJ2-7 TRBV11-2 - CASSLPNYEQYF TGTGCCAGCAGCTTACCTAACTACGAGCAGTACTTC
TRBD2 TRBJ2-1 TRBV4-1 - CASSLQAGEQFF TGCGCCAGCAGCCTGCAAGCGGGAGAGCAGTTCTTC
- TRBJ1-1 TRBV24-1 few CATANGARTEAFF TGTGCCACCGCAAACGGCGCGAGGACTGAAGCTTTCTTT
- TRBJ2-5 TRBV11-2 - CASSWQETQYF TGTGCCAGCAGCTGGCAGGAGACCCAGTACTTC
- TRBJ2-7 TRBV5-6 - CASSFQGQSYEQYF TGTGCCAGCAGCTTCCAGGGTCAGTCCTACGAGCAGTACTTC
TRBD2 TRBJ2-7 TRBV3-1/TRBV3-2 - CASSQGGTGTSNPYEQYF TGTGCCAGCAGCCAAGGGGGGACCGGGACTAGCAACCCCTACGAGCAGTACTTC
TRBD2 TRBJ2-3 TRBV7-9 - CASSWTSGRVDTQYF TGTGCCAGCAGCTGGACTAGCGGGAGAGTTGATACGCAGTATTTT
TRBD2 TRBJ2-1 TRBV7-2 - CASRTTGTSGIRGNEQFF TGTGCCAGCAGGACTACCGGGACTAGCGGGATAAGAGGAAATGAGCAGTTCTTC
TRBD1 TRBJ2-1 TRBV7-9 - CASSLGSGDRGHNEQFF TGTGCCAGCAGCTTAGGTTCGGGGGACAGGGGCCACAATGAGCAGTTCTTC
- TRBJ1-6 TRBV6-5 - CASSSEQGYNSPLHF TGTGCCAGCAGTTCAGAACAGGGTTATAATTCACCCCTCCACTTT
TRBD1 TRBJ1-5 TRBV7-8 once CASSYRTGRPQHF TGTGCCAGCAGTTATAGGACAGGTCGGCCCCAGCATTTT